These 26 T cell receptor beta chains share one sample of origin, sequenced in a study of blood T cell repertoires in COVID-19. Clones were sequenced by immunoSEQ multiplex PCR, and TCRdb holds only the in-frame ones, with some missing. The sample holds fewer than 350,000 clones; roughly nine tenths are singletons and the top ten take roughly 4%. Input material: peripheral blood. The source of these receptors is a woman aged 55-70 years with COVID-19, enrolled during active disease.

The rearrangement joins TRBV6-6 to TRBJ1-2; possibly TRBD1 for D (5 bases). CDR1 is MNHNY and CDR2 is SVGAGI in the germline V gene (reference sequence). V lost 5 bases, J lost 4 bases, and 11 bases lay in between. The CDR3 consists of 13 residues. The CDR3 DNA sequence: TGTGCCAGCAGTCCGGGACTGCTCTATGGCTACACCTTC. Residues: CASSPGLLYGYTF.

V gene TRBV27 combines with J gene TRBJ2-3; D unclear. V was trimmed by 1 base and J by 8 bases, leaving 4 bases between them. The CDR3 is 11 residues long. CDR1 is MNHEY, CDR2 SMNVEV, per germline (reference sequence). For the CDR3, the DNA is TGTGCCAGCAGTTTATACGGTACGCAGTATTTT. It is translated as CASSLYGTQYF.

This chain joins TRBV30 and TRBJ1-5; D perhaps matches TRBD1 (5 bases). From germline, CDR1 is GTSNPN and CDR2 SVGIG (reference sequence). This CDR3 comprises 13 residues. Trimming left V 2 bases short and J 3 bases short, with 8 bases between. The CDR3 nucleotides read TGTGCCTGGAGTATCAGGGTCAATCAGCCCCAGCATTTT. Translated: CAWSIRVNQPQHF.

V and J are TRBV28 and TRBJ1-2; TRBD1 matches 7 bases. There are 17 residues in the CDR3. J lost 1 base, V lost 3 bases, and 11 bases had no gene match. CDR1 and CDR2 (germline): MDHEN, SYDVKM. The chain's CDR3 is CASSLSPFAGGNYGYTF. The CDR3 DNA reads TGTGCCAGCAGTTTGTCGCCGTTTGCAGGGGGTAACTATGGCTACACCTTC.

The chain carries TRBV12-3 or TRBV12-4 and TRBJ2-1; D is undetermined. Trimming took off 7 bases at V and 6 bases at J, with 13 bases between the two ends. This CDR3 is 13 amino acids long. Here the CDR3 DNA reads TGTGCCAGCATCAACCTAGACTCCAATGAGCAGTTCTTC. The encoded protein is CASINLDSNEQFF.

This clone was counted a single time. The V call is TRBV7-9, the J call TRBJ1-1; D call uncertain. Germline CDR1 and CDR2: SEHNR and FQNEAQ (reference sequence). V was trimmed by 5 bases and J by 11 bases, leaving 15 bases between them. CDR3 size: 12 residues. The CDR3 coding sequence is TGTGCCAGCAGCCCCGAAGCCCGGGAGGCTTTCTTT. Its protein product is CASSPEAREAFF.

The V and J genes are TRBV5-4 and TRBJ1-2; TRBD1 agrees at 8 bases. The V gene end was trimmed by 0 bases and the J gene end by 7 bases; junction bases not matched to a gene: 8. The CDR3 extends over 15 amino acids. CDR1 is SGHNT and CDR2 is YYREEE in the germline V gene (reference sequence). The CDR3 is CASSLAKDRVSGYTF. CDR3 in DNA: TGTGCCAGCAGCTTGGCCAAGGACAGGGTCTCTGGCTACACCTTC.

This rearrangement joins TRBV5-1 to TRBJ1-6, with TRBD1 matching 9 bases. The trim removed 4 bases at V and 6 bases at J, leaving 5 bases unmatched. The CDR3 is 15 residues long. Germline V gene sequence: CDR1 SGHRS, CDR2 YFSETQ. The CDR3 loop reads CASSPQGAGNSPLHF. The DNA of the CDR3 is TGCGCCAGCAGCCCACAGGGGGCGGGTAATTCACCCCTCCACTTT.

The CDR3 loop reads CASSPREQETQYF. The CDR3 bases are TGTGCCAGCAGCCCCAGGGAACAAGAGACCCAGTACTTC. This rearrangement joins TRBV6-5 to TRBJ2-5, with D perhaps matching TRBD1 (5 bases). V lost 6 bases, J lost 2 bases, and 10 bases lay in between. The CDR3 is 13 residues long. Germline CDR1 MNHEY, CDR2 SVGAGI.

The V call is TRBV7-9, the J call TRBJ2-2; perhaps TRBD2 as D (5 bases). Trimming removed 5 bases from V and 3 bases from J, with 7 bases in between. Germline V gives CDR1 SEHNR, CDR2 FQNEAQ (reference sequence). CDR3 length equals 13 residues. The CDR3 nucleotides read TGTGCCAGCAGCGGACTTTACACCGGGGAGCTGTTTTTT. It encodes CASSGLYTGELFF.

This chain joins TRBV5-1 and TRBJ2-3, with a possible D match to TRBD1 (6 bases). Germline V gene lookup returns CDR1 SGHRS and CDR2 YFSETQ. Trimming pared 10 bases from V and 3 bases from J, leaving 18 bases between. This CDR3 contains 14 residues. CDR3 bases: TGCGCCGGGCCGGGACACGGGTTAACAGATACGCAGTATTTT. It translates to CAGPGHGLTDTQYF.

The chain is built from TRBV2 and TRBJ1-2, with TRBD1 matching over 7 bases. The V gene's germline CDR1 is SNHLY and CDR2 FYNNEI. With V trimmed by 3 bases and J by 4 bases, 11 bases remained unmatched. The CDR3 runs to 16 residues. The CDR3 DNA follows: TGTGCCAGCAGTGAGGTGTTCAGGGGGGAGACCTATGGCTACACCTTC. Translated: CASSEVFRGETYGYTF.

This clone was seen a single time. The chain carries TRBV5-1 and TRBJ1-4; D is perhaps TRBD1 (6 bases). The germline gives CDR1 SGHRS, CDR2 YFSETQ. The CDR3 is 14 residues long. V lost 3 bases and J lost 8, with 14 bases in between. The CDR3 DNA is TGCGCCAGCAGCTCCGGGACATCGTACGAAAAACTGTTTTTT. Amino acids: CASSSGTSYEKLFF.

The chain carries TRBV4-2 and TRBJ2-3; 9 nucleotides line up with TRBD2. The CDR3 covers 18 residues. With V trimmed by 5 bases and J by 2 bases, 14 bases remained unmatched. CDR1 is LGHNA, CDR2 YNFKEQ, per germline. The DNA of the CDR3 is TGTGCCAGCAGCGGACGAAGCGGGGGGTCATTTTTCACAGATACGCAGTATTTT. Amino acid sequence: CASSGRSGGSFFTDTQYF.

This clone was counted a single time. This rearrangement joins TRBV20-1 to TRBJ1-2; possible D gene TRBD1, 5 bases. The CDR3 totals 11 residues. Between the trimmed V and J ends, which lost 6 bases and 8 bases, there was a span of 13 bases. Germline CDR1 DFQATT, CDR2 SNEGSKA (reference sequence). The CDR3 DNA reads TGCAGTGCGCAAAGGGGTGACGGCTACACCTTC. Translation gives CSAQRGDGYTF.

The rearrangement uses TRBV19 and TRBJ1-3; 8 positions agree with TRBD1. The V segment lost 3 bases and the J segment 2 bases; nucleotides outside the gene matches: 9. The V gene's germline CDR1 is LNHDA and CDR2 SQIVND (reference sequence). The CDR3 has 17 residues. CDR3 residues: CASSITGQGIAGNTIYF. CDR3 sequence (DNA): TGTGCCAGTAGTATTACCGGACAGGGTATAGCTGGAAACACCATATATTTT.

Note on this clone: Other DNA sequences from this sample encode an identical CDR3 as well. V is TRBV15 and J is TRBJ1-5; perhaps TRBD1 as D (6 bases). The CDR3 length is 14 residues. V was shortened by 1 base and J by 2 bases, with 6 bases between the two germline ends. Germline CDR1 is LNHNV and CDR2 is YYDKDF (reference sequence). The CDR3 nucleotides read TGTGCCACCAGCAGAGCAGGGGGCAATCAGCCCCAGCATTTT. Amino acid sequence: CATSRAGGNQPQHF.

This chain connects TRBV7-9 to TRBJ1-3; D is undetermined. This CDR3 is 12 amino acids long. V lost 3 bases, J lost 4 bases, and 4 bases lay in between. Germline V CDR1 and CDR2: SEHNR, FQNEAQ (reference sequence). This chain's CDR3 is CASSFPGNTIYF. DNA of the CDR3: TGTGCCAGCAGCTTTCCGGGAAACACCATATATTTT. Filled out from reference TRBV7-9 and TRBJ1-3, the complete variable domain reads DTGVSQNPRHKITKRGQNVTFRCDPISEHNRLYWYRQTLGQGPEFLTYFQNEAQLEKSRLLSDRFSAERPKGSFSTLEIQRTEQGDSAMYLCASSFPGNTIYFGEGSWLTVV.

The rearrangement joins TRBV28 to TRBJ2-1; tentatively, D is TRBD1 (5 bases). The CDR3 loop spans 17 amino acids. V lost 4 bases and J 0 bases, leaving 16 bases between the germline ends. Germline-derived CDR1 and CDR2 are MDHEN and SYDVKM. The chain's CDR3 is CASSSTVGLSSYNEQFF. In DNA, the CDR3 is TGTGCCAGCAGTTCCACCGTGGGGCTATCCTCCTACAATGAGCAGTTCTTC.

J is TRBJ1-1 and V is TRBV25-1; 8 nucleotides match TRBD1. With V trimmed by 4 bases and J by 4 bases, 5 bases remained unmatched. Germline assignment: CDR1 MGHDK and CDR2 SYGVNS. This CDR3 is built from 14 residues. CDR3 sequence reads: CASSGQGAITEAFF. CDR3 DNA: TGTGCCAGCAGTGGGCAGGGGGCGATCACTGAAGCTTTCTTT. Using reference TRBV25-1 and TRBJ1-1 for the parts outside the CDR3, the full variable domain is EADIYQTPRYLVIGTGKKITLECSQTMGHDKMYWYQQDPGMELHLIHYSYGVNSTEKGDLSSESTVSRIRTEHFPLTLESARPSHTSQYLCASSGQGAITEAFFGQGTRLTVV.

The V gene is TRBV7-9, the J gene TRBJ1-4, with TRBD1 identical over 8 bases. This CDR3 is 17 amino acids long. Trimming at V came to 1 base and at J to 3 bases, leaving 7 bases not matched to a gene. Germline V gene lookup returns CDR1 SEHNR and CDR2 FQNEAQ (reference sequence). CDR3 region: CASSLGSRGPPNEKLFF. The CDR3 coding sequence is TGTGCCAGCAGCTTAGGGAGCAGGGGGCCCCCTAATGAAAAACTGTTTTTT.

The rearrangement uses TRBV9 and TRBJ2-5; 10 positions match TRBD2. The junction had 10 bases not matched to a gene; V was cut back by 0 bases and J by 2 bases. Germline V gene lookup returns CDR1 SGDLS and CDR2 YYNGEE. The CDR3 has 18 residues. The CDR3 here is CASSVVGAGGPEQETQYF. CDR3 coding DNA: TGTGCCAGCAGCGTAGTAGGAGCGGGGGGGCCCGAACAAGAGACCCAGTACTTC.

The V gene is TRBV21-1, the J gene TRBJ2-2; the D call of TRBD1 is as the table states it, not checked on the DNA. TRBV21-1 is a pseudogene. The CDR3 loop spans 13 amino acids. The CDR3 protein is CASSKDSTGELFF. CDR3 DNA sequence: TGTGCCAGCAGCAAAGACAGCACCGGGGAGCTGTTTTTT.

V and J are TRBV27 and TRBJ1-5; 9 bases are shared with TRBD1. Trimming took 6 bases from V and 0 from J; bases not matched to a gene: 9. This CDR3 has 17 residues. Germline assignment: CDR1 MNHEY and CDR2 SMNVEV (reference sequence). The CDR3 region has the DNA TGTGCCAGCAGCCGGACAGGGGACTTCTATAGCAATCAGCCCCAGCATTTT. Its protein is CASSRTGDFYSNQPQHF.

This clone has just one count. The chain couples TRBV11-2 to TRBJ1-1; D is uncertain. Trimming took 5 bases from V and 1 from J, leaving 17 bases between them. CDR1 SGHAT and CDR2 FQNNGV come from the germline V gene. CDR3 length equals 16 residues. The CDR3, as DNA: TGTGCCAGCAGCCCGGGGTCCGGCAGAACGAACACTGAAGCTTTCTTT. Its translation: CASSPGSGRTNTEAFF.

As DNA, the CDR3 is TGTGCCAGCAGCTTTGGGTCGTACAGGGGGTATGAAAAACTGTTTTTT. Protein sequence: CASSFGSYRGYEKLFF. The gene calls are TRBV5-6 and TRBJ1-4; the match to TRBD1 covers 8 bases. V trimming: 2 bases; J trimming: 6 bases; junction bases outside the gene matches: 9. Looked up from germline, CDR1 is SGHDT and CDR2 is YYEEEE. The CDR3 spans 16 residues.